The next 29 T cell receptor beta chains were all read from a single sample in a study of cytomegalovirus exposure and HLA in healthy donors. 13 Jbeta primers and 60 Vbeta primers were used for the PCR. Libraries were prepared by immunoSEQ multiplex PCR; TCRdb keeps only in-frame clonotypes and omits some of them. This sample's clone table lists about 160,000 clones. Sequencing input: PBMCs. These receptors originate from a woman in her fifties or sixties in good health and CMV-seronegative.

The chain has TRBV4-1 and TRBJ2-3, with 10 bases that match TRBD1. J gave up 2 bases and V 0 bases, and 2 bases lay outside the gene matches. The germline CDR1 and CDR2 sequences are MGHRA and YSYEKL. This CDR3 is built from 16 residues. CDR3 amino acids: CASSQEGTGVTDTQYF. The CDR3 DNA reads TGCGCCAGCAGCCAAGAGGGGACAGGGGTCACAGATACGCAGTATTTT.

J is TRBJ2-7 and V is TRBV19; 12 nucleotides match TRBD2. The junction had 9 bases not matched to a gene; V was cut back by 3 bases and J by 0 bases. The CDR3 totals 18 residues. CDR1 and CDR2 (germline): LNHDA, SQIVND (reference sequence). Written as DNA, the CDR3 is TGTGCCAGTAGTATCCTAGCGGGGGGGCATCAGGTCTCCTACGAGCAGTACTTC. This encodes CASSILAGGHQVSYEQYF.

This sequence joins TRBV7-3 and TRBJ1-6; D is ambiguous. V dropped 5 bases and J dropped 10 bases, with 12 bases sitting between them. From germline, CDR1 is SGHTA and CDR2 FQGTGA. The CDR3 covers 13 residues. CDR3 DNA sequence: TGTGCCAGCAGCCCTCGTCCGGGGTCACCCCTCCACTTT. Protein sequence: CASSPRPGSPLHF.

The CDR3 nucleotides are TGTGCCAGCAGTATGACAGCTTCTAACTATGGCTACACCTTC. This sequence encodes CASSMTASNYGYTF. This chain uses TRBV2 with TRBJ1-2; maybe TRBD1 (5 bases). In germline, CDR1 is SNHLY, CDR2 FYNNEI. V shed 5 bases and J shed 0 bases, with 10 bases lying between them. The CDR3 has 14 residues.

This CDR3 reads CASSYQGYNEQFF. CDR3 DNA: TGCGCCAGCAGCTATCAGGGTTACAATGAGCAGTTCTTC. The chain is built from TRBV5-1 and TRBJ2-1; D may be TRBD1 (5 bases). The germline V gene has CDR1 SGHRS and CDR2 YFSETQ. CDR3 length equals 13 residues. Trimming took off 3 bases at V and 4 bases at J, with 8 bases between the two ends.

V gene TRBV27 combines with J gene TRBJ2-1, with a tentative D call TRBD2 (5 bases). Looked up from germline, CDR1 is MNHEY and CDR2 is SMNVEV (reference sequence). The CDR3 has 16 residues. The germline V and J ends were trimmed by 3 bases and 7 bases, with 19 bases remaining between them. CDR3 DNA: TGTGCCAGCAGTTTTGGTCCGGCTAGCCCAACAAATGAGCAGTTCTTC. Protein: CASSFGPASPTNEQFF.

About this clone itself: Other DNA sequences from this sample encode an identical CDR3 as well. This chain joins TRBV2 and TRBJ2-1; 11 bases match TRBD2. This CDR3 has 15 amino acids. The J segment lost 4 bases and the V segment lost 4 bases, leaving 3 bases of the junction unmatched. CDR1 is SNHLY and CDR2 is FYNNEI in the germline V gene. DNA for the CDR3: TGTGCCAGCAGTGGGACTAGCGGGCCTTACAATGAGCAGTTCTTC. It encodes CASSGTSGPYNEQFF.

The rearrangement joins TRBV7-9 to TRBJ1-2; D is unclear. V was shortened by 4 bases and J by 0 bases, with 12 bases between the two germline ends. Germline CDR1 is SEHNR and CDR2 is FQNEAQ (reference sequence). The CDR3 is 15 amino acids. CDR3 sequence reads: CASSSGRDPNYGYTF. DNA of the CDR3: TGTGCCAGCAGCTCGGGGAGGGATCCTAACTATGGCTACACCTTC.

The chain couples TRBV19 to TRBJ2-1, with TRBD2 identical over 11 bases. Germline V gene sequence: CDR1 LNHDA, CDR2 SQIVND (reference sequence). With V trimmed by 3 bases and J by 4 bases, 8 bases remained unmatched. The length of the CDR3 is 17 residues. The CDR3 DNA sequence: TGTGCCAGTAGTATGGCAATTACTAGCGGGAGTTACAATGAGCAGTTCTTC. Translating it yields CASSMAITSGSYNEQFF.

The gene calls are TRBV7-3 and TRBJ2-3; 8 nucleotides line up with TRBD2. The germline V gene encodes CDR1 SGHTA and CDR2 FQGTGA. With V trimmed by 5 bases and J by 7 bases, 8 bases remained unmatched. The CDR3 sequence is 14 residues long. The CDR3 sequence is CASSPLGGGYTQYF. CDR3 nucleotides: TGTGCCAGCAGCCCCCTGGGCGGGGGGTATACGCAGTATTTT.

The rearrangement uses TRBV14 and TRBJ1-2, with D possibly matching TRBD1 (5 bases). Per the germline V gene, CDR1 is SGHDN and CDR2 is FVKESK. CDR3 length: 15 residues. Trimming shortened V by 1 base and J by 2 bases, and 11 bases separated the two germline ends. CDR3 DNA: TGTGCCAGCAGCCAAGGGGACGGGAGGAACTATGGCTACACCTTC. Protein sequence: CASSQGDGRNYGYTF.

This chain links TRBV5-1 with TRBJ2-7; 11 bases line up with TRBD1. This CDR3 has 15 residues. Germline trimming cut 3 bases from V and 2 bases from J; bases unmatched to any gene: 4. Germline values: CDR1 SGHRS, CDR2 YFSETQ. The CDR3 here is CASSYWTGGAYEQYF. The CDR3 DNA is TGCGCCAGCAGCTACTGGACAGGGGGCGCCTACGAGCAGTACTTC.

This chain links TRBV7-8 with TRBJ1-4; tentative D call: TRBD1 (5 bases). The CDR3 consists of 13 residues. V lost 11 bases and J 3 bases, leaving 13 bases between the germline ends. Germline values: CDR1 SGHVS, CDR2 FQNEAQ. The CDR3 spells CAGSGGSNEKLFF. CDR3 nucleotides: TGTGCCGGATCGGGGGGATCTAATGAAAAACTGTTTTTT.

The J gene is TRBJ2-3, the V gene TRBV4-1; no reliable D call. CDR1 is MGHRA and CDR2 is YSYEKL in the germline V gene. The CDR3 is 13 amino acids. Trimming removed 3 bases from V and 1 base from J, with 5 bases in between. CDR3 loop: CASSHRGTDTQYF. The CDR3 DNA follows: TGCGCCAGCAGCCACCGTGGCACAGATACGCAGTATTTT.

The chain has TRBV19 and TRBJ2-7, with a possible D match to TRBD1 (6 bases). Per germline, CDR1 LNHDA and CDR2 SQIVND (reference sequence). This CDR3 comprises 14 residues. V was pared by 5 bases and J by 3 bases, with 14 bases between. The DNA of the CDR3 is TGTGCCAGTAGTCTAAGGACAGCCGACTACGAGCAGTACTTC. The encoded protein is CASSLRTADYEQYF.

The chain links TRBV18 to TRBJ2-7; D may be TRBD1 (5 bases). Germline V CDR1 and CDR2: KGHSH, LQKENI. This CDR3 is built from 15 residues. V was cut by 3 bases and J by 9 bases, with 21 bases left in between. CDR3 in DNA: TGTGCCAGCTCACCCCCAGGGCCCCAGGGTTACTGGCAGTACTTC. As protein: CASSPPGPQGYWQYF.

The V gene is TRBV6-5, the J gene TRBJ1-2; D gene uncertain. The CDR3 is 11 amino acids. The V and J ends lost 8 bases and 4 bases respectively, with 8 bases between them. From germline, CDR1 is MNHEY and CDR2 SVGAGI. This chain's CDR3 is CASLAAYGYTF. The CDR3 nucleotides read TGTGCCAGCCTAGCAGCCTATGGCTACACCTTC.

The gene calls are TRBV2 and TRBJ2-2, with a weak D call TRBD2 (6 bases). CDR1 SNHLY and CDR2 FYNNEI come from the germline V gene. This CDR3 is built from 15 residues. The ends were cut back, 3 bases at V and 4 bases at J, with 12 bases in the middle. CDR3 residues: CASSDAGGTTGELFF. The CDR3 region has the DNA TGTGCCAGCAGTGATGCTGGGGGGACCACCGGGGAGCTGTTTTTT.

CDR3 DNA sequence: TGTGCCAGCTCCCCACCGGGACAGGAGTTCTATGGCTACACCTTC. This gives the protein CASSPPGQEFYGYTF. The chain carries TRBV7-9 and TRBJ1-2; 8 bases fit TRBD1. Germline V gene lookup returns CDR1 SEHNR and CDR2 FQNEAQ (reference sequence). V shed 8 bases, J shed 4 bases, and the junction held 12 bases outside the gene matches. This CDR3 comprises 15 residues.

The gene calls are TRBV5-1 and TRBJ2-5; weak D call: TRBD2 (6 bases). Trimming stripped 0 bases from V and 2 bases from J, with 14 bases between. This CDR3 comprises 16 residues. The germline V gene encodes CDR1 SGHRS and CDR2 YFSETQ. CDR3 amino acids: CASSLVVGEVQETQYF. CDR3 nucleotides: TGCGCCAGCAGCTTGGTGGTAGGGGAGGTGCAAGAGACCCAGTACTTC.

V usage is TRBV19 and J usage is TRBJ2-2, with D possibly being TRBD1 (5 bases). CDR1 is LNHDA and CDR2 is SQIVND in the germline V gene (reference sequence). The CDR3 sequence is 15 residues long. Trimming shortened V by 3 bases and J by 3 bases, and 11 bases separated the two germline ends. The CDR3 spells CASSMAGSDTGELFF. In nucleotides, the CDR3 is TGTGCCAGTAGTATGGCAGGGTCCGACACCGGGGAGCTGTTTTTT.

The chain joins TRBV6-5 to TRBJ2-7, with TRBD2 as a possible D gene (6 bases). V shed 0 bases and J shed 5 bases, with 17 bases lying between them. The germline CDR1 and CDR2 sequences are MNHEY and SVGAGI. CDR3 length: 16 residues. CDR3: CASSYSMPSATHEQYF. DNA for the CDR3: TGTGCCAGCAGTTACTCTATGCCTAGCGCGACCCACGAGCAGTACTTC.

The chain uses TRBV25-1 and TRBJ2-5; 11 nucleotides line up with TRBD2. In germline, CDR1 is MGHDK, CDR2 SYGVNS. The CDR3 totals 14 residues. The trim removed 3 bases at V and 4 bases at J, leaving 1 base unmatched. This chain's CDR3 is CASSDGLAGETQYF. DNA of the CDR3: TGTGCCAGCAGTGATGGACTAGCGGGAGAGACCCAGTACTTC. The full variable domain, completed using reference TRBV25-1 and TRBJ2-5, is EADIYQTPRYLVIGTGKKITLECSQTMGHDKMYWYQQDPGMELHLIHYSYGVNSTEKGDLSSESTVSRIRTEHFPLTLESARPSHTSQYLCASSDGLAGETQYFGPGTRLLVL.

The chain combines TRBV19 with TRBJ1-2; 10 positions agree with TRBD1. The CDR3 has 15 amino acids. Germline lookup yields CDR1 LNHDA and CDR2 SQIVND (reference sequence). V lost 5 bases, J lost 6 bases, and 9 bases stayed unmatched. The CDR3: CASSPPGQGLDGYTF. Here the CDR3 DNA reads TGTGCCAGTAGTCCACCGGGACAGGGGTTAGATGGCTACACCTTC.

V gene TRBV7-2 combines with J gene TRBJ1-1, with 7 bases fitting TRBD1. This CDR3 is 13 amino acids long. Germline CDR1 is SGHTA and CDR2 is FQGNSA. The V segment lost 6 bases and the J segment 1 base; nucleotides outside the gene matches: 2. The CDR3 reads CASRGQWNTEAFF. CDR3 nucleotide sequence: TGTGCCAGCAGGGGACAGTGGAACACTGAAGCTTTCTTT. The whole variable domain, filled in from reference TRBV7-2 and TRBJ1-1, reads GAGVSQSPSNKVTEKGKDVELRCDPISGHTALYWYRQSLGQGLEFLIYFQGNSAPDKSGLPSDRFSAERTGGSVSTLTIQRTQQEDSAVYLCASRGQWNTEAFFGQGTRLTVV.

The chain links TRBV5-1 to TRBJ1-2; D is undetermined. The germline gives CDR1 SGHRS, CDR2 YFSETQ. This CDR3 comprises 14 residues. Trimming cost V 0 bases and J 8 bases, with 14 bases left between them. CDR3 residues: CASSLGPGPGGYTF. CDR3 DNA sequence: TGCGCCAGCAGCTTGGGGCCAGGTCCTGGAGGCTACACCTTC. Looking up the rest from reference TRBV5-1 and TRBJ1-2 gives the full variable domain: KAGVTQTPRYLIKTRGQQVTLSCSPISGHRSVSWYQQTPGQGLQFLFEYFSETQRNKGNFPGRFSGRQFSNSRSEMNVSTLELGDSALYLCASSLGPGPGGYTFGSGTRLTVV.

The rearrangement joins TRBV19 to TRBJ2-2, with 7 nucleotides matching TRBD2. The CDR3 is 15 amino acids. Germline V CDR1 and CDR2: LNHDA, SQIVND (reference sequence). V lost 7 bases to trimming and J lost 7 bases; unmatched junction nucleotides: 12. This chain's CDR3 is CASKRGGSSGGELFF. The CDR3 DNA reads as TGTGCCAGTAAGAGAGGCGGGAGCTCGGGCGGGGAGCTGTTTTTT. Drawing the rest from reference TRBV19 and TRBJ2-2, the complete variable domain is DGGITQSPKYLFRKEGQNVTLSCEQNLNHDAMYWYRQDPGQGLRLIYYSQIVNDFQKGDIAEGYSVSREKKESFPLTVTSAQKNPTAFYLCASKRGGSSGGELFFGEGSRLTVL.

V gene TRBV29-1 combines with J gene TRBJ1-1, with TRBD1 identical over 9 bases. The junction had 13 bases not matched to a gene; V was cut back by 6 bases and J by 2 bases. Per germline, CDR1 SQVTM and CDR2 ANQGSEA. The CDR3 spans 16 residues. For the CDR3, the DNA is TGCAGCGTAAGAACAGGGGGCGCAATTAGTAACACTGAAGCTTTCTTT. Protein product: CSVRTGGAISNTEAFF. The variable domain in full, completed from reference TRBV29-1 and TRBJ1-1, reads SAVISQKPSRDICQRGTSLTIQCQVDSQVTMMFWYRQQPGQSLTLIATANQGSEATYESGFVIDKFPISRPNLTFSTLTVSNMSPEDSSIYLCSVRTGGAISNTEAFFGQGTRLTVV.

This rearrangement joins TRBV2 to TRBJ1-2, with D unclear. V was pared by 2 bases and J by 4 bases, with 14 bases between. Germline lookup yields CDR1 SNHLY and CDR2 FYNNEI. The length of the CDR3 is 15 residues. The CDR3 coding sequence is TGTGCCAGCAGTGAAAAGCTGGGAGAAGGCTATGGCTACACCTTC. This codes for CASSEKLGEGYGYTF.